This passage covers 22 T cell receptor beta chains from one sample sequenced in a study of monozygotic twins with inflammatory bowel disease. TCRdb processed the 5' RACE reads again and assigns one entry to each CDR3 protein, with no DNA. This listing includes 400,000 or so distinct CDR3 sequences. The material sequenced was blood. The source of these receptors is a human donor with ulcerative colitis or Crohn's disease, or a healthy co-twin of an affected twin (not recorded which).

The gene calls are TRBV6-5 and TRBJ2-1; TCRdb's D call, TRBD2, is unchecked because there is no DNA. Germline CDR1 MNHEY, CDR2 SVGAGI. The CDR3 is made up of 18 amino acids. The CDR3 sequence is CASSYRGQGTSGRVEQFF.

The V gene is TRBV7-9, the J gene TRBJ1-2; TCRdb calls TRBD1, which cannot be checked without DNA. The CDR3 loop spans 15 amino acids. Germline V lookup: CDR1 SEHNR, CDR2 FQNEAQ (reference sequence). This CDR3 is CASSLTQGSNYGYTF.

This chain uses TRBV6-1 with TRBJ2-2; the D gene TCRdb calls, TRBD2, cannot be checked with no DNA. From germline, CDR1 is MNHNS and CDR2 SASEGT. CDR3 size: 16 residues. CDR3: CASTRRGLQNTGELFF.

The chain carries TRBV25-1 and TRBJ2-2. The CDR3 length is 15 residues. Germline loops: CDR1 MGHDK, CDR2 SYGVNS. The CDR3 loop reads CASSDARSNTGELFF.

The chain joins TRBV18 to TRBJ2-5; no DNA is available, so the TRBD2 call from TCRdb remains unchecked. This CDR3 region has 14 residues. CDR1 and CDR2 (germline): KGHSH, LQKENI. The CDR3 loop reads CASSFLAEQETQYF.

CDR3: CASTDSMNTEAFF. This chain joins TRBV28 and TRBJ1-1. The CDR3 sequence is 13 residues long. The germline V gene has CDR1 MDHEN and CDR2 SYDVKM.

The chain is built from TRBV20-1 and TRBJ2-2; the D call of TRBD1 rests on TCRdb alone, since no DNA is present to check it. The CDR3 runs to 16 residues. Germline V gene sequence: CDR1 DFQATT, CDR2 SNEGSKA (reference sequence). The CDR3 region is CSARDGATPNTGELFF.

The chain recombines TRBV5-1 with TRBJ2-7; TCRdb selects TRBD1, and the lack of DNA leaves this call unchecked. CDR1 and CDR2 from the germline V gene are SGHRS and YFSETQ. The CDR3 consists of 17 residues. The CDR3 spells CASSLGAQGPGTYEQYF.

V is TRBV19 and J is TRBJ2-2; TCRdb's assignment of TRBD2 cannot be checked, as there is no DNA. The CDR3 runs 14 residues. Germline V lookup: CDR1 LNHDA, CDR2 SQIVND (reference sequence). CDR3 loop: CASSPLRNTGELFF. Drawing the rest from reference TRBV19 and TRBJ2-2, the complete variable domain is DGGITQSPKYLFRKEGQNVTLSCEQNLNHDAMYWYRQDPGQGLRLIYYSQIVNDFQKGDIAEGYSVSREKKESFPLTVTSAQKNPTAFYLCASSPLRNTGELFFGEGSRLTVL.

The V gene is TRBV29-1, the J gene TRBJ1-5; TCRdb proposes TRBD1, but this gene call is untestable without DNA. The CDR3 has 14 amino acids. Germline V gene data show CDR1 as SQVTM and CDR2 as ANQGSEA. The CDR3 reads CSVAGQGGNQPQHF.

This rearrangement joins TRBV7-2 to TRBJ2-2; the D gene TCRdb calls, TRBD2, cannot be checked with no DNA. From germline, CDR1 is SGHTA and CDR2 FQGNSA. The CDR3 is 12 amino acids. The CDR3 protein is CASSPRLGELFF.

The chain joins TRBV6-2 or TRBV6-3 to TRBJ2-1; TCRdb returns TRBD2, unconfirmable since there is no DNA. This CDR3 is 18 amino acids long. In germline, CDR1 is MNHEY, CDR2 SVGEGT. The CDR3 spells CASVMGLAGGPSYNEQFF.

The V call is TRBV7-9, the J call TRBJ2-1; the D call from TCRdb, TRBD2, cannot be confirmed without DNA. Looked up from germline, CDR1 is SEHNR and CDR2 is FQNEAQ (reference sequence). The CDR3 is 16 amino acids. The CDR3 region is CASSLLGLAGPNEQFF.

V gene TRBV11-2 combines with J gene TRBJ1-1; without DNA, the TCRdb call of TRBD1 cannot be checked. In germline, CDR1 is SGHAT, CDR2 FQNNGV. The CDR3 spans 15 residues. The CDR3 reads CASSLALGGATEAFF.

This chain connects TRBV5-5 to TRBJ2-7; TCRdb picks TRBD1, but there is no DNA to check that call. The CDR3 covers 15 residues. In germline, CDR1 is SGHKS, CDR2 YYEKEE (reference sequence). The CDR3 protein is CASSYSRPGDYEQYF.

This chain uses TRBV13 with TRBJ2-7; lacking DNA, the TRBD1 call made by TCRdb goes unchecked. Germline assignment: CDR1 PRHDT and CDR2 FYEKMQ (reference sequence). The CDR3 sequence is 15 residues long. CDR3 sequence reads: CASSLPGQASYEQYF.

The chain combines TRBV6-2 or TRBV6-3 with TRBJ1-5; TCRdb calls TRBD1, which cannot be checked without DNA. This CDR3 has 13 amino acids. The germline CDR1 and CDR2 sequences are MNHEY and SVGEGT. The CDR3 protein is CASSGTRDQPQHF.

V gene TRBV9 combines with J gene TRBJ2-2; the TCRdb call, TRBD2, lacks DNA for checking. The germline CDR1 and CDR2 sequences are SGDLS and YYNGEE. The CDR3 is 17 residues long. CDR3 in amino acids: CASSARGKRGGHGELFF.

This sequence joins TRBV7-9 and TRBJ2-7; lacking DNA, the TRBD1 call made by TCRdb goes unchecked. This CDR3 has 17 amino acids. The germline V gene encodes CDR1 SEHNR and CDR2 FQNEAQ (reference sequence). The CDR3 protein is CASQLRGGDRAPYEQYF.

The rearrangement uses TRBV7-2 and TRBJ1-2; the D call from TCRdb, TRBD1, cannot be confirmed without DNA. The CDR3 totals 14 residues. The germline V gene encodes CDR1 SGHTA and CDR2 FQGNSA. This chain's CDR3 is CASITWAGRYGYTF.

This chain links TRBV20-1 with TRBJ2-3. Per germline, CDR1 DFQATT and CDR2 SNEGSKA (reference sequence). The CDR3 sequence is 14 residues long. The CDR3 protein is CSARESSTTFPQYF.

The chain joins TRBV12-3 or TRBV12-4 to TRBJ2-3; lacking DNA, the TRBD1 call made by TCRdb goes unchecked. CDR3 size: 17 residues. CDR3 region: CASRLPTGRGFTDTQYF.